Listed below are T cell receptor beta chains from one sample, sequenced in a study of T cell repertoires in cytomegalovirus infection. MiXCR, run by TCRdb on the reads, gives a single entry per CDR3 protein. The table has just under 550,000 distinct CDR3 sequences, about a quarter seen once; the top ten hold under 15%. The sample taken for sequencing was PBMCs. The receptor source for this set is a human donor in good health (CMV status not recorded). Some clones in this sample may be carry-over from other donors' samples. The CDR3 runs from the conserved cysteine through the conserved F or W. The D gene is left open where the match is weak. Rows give clone size only sometimes, using once, few, many, or a class for an expanded clone.

d_call	v_call	j_call	clone_size	cdr3_nt	cdr3_aa
-	TRBV6-5	TRBJ1-2	-	TGTGCCAGCAGTACCACATCCACAGGGCTTGGGCGCTATGGCTACACCTTC	CASSTTSTGLGRYGYTF
-	TRBV18	TRBJ2-5	-	TGTGCCAGCTCACCACTTGCCACGGGGTTTCAAGAGACCCAGTACTTC	CASSPLATGFQETQYF
TRBD2	TRBV15	TRBJ2-5	few	TGTGCCACCAGCAAGCGAAATAGCGGGAGAGGGACGGAGACCCAGTACTTC	CATSKRNSGRGTETQYF
-	TRBV27	TRBJ2-7	few	TGTGCCAGCAGATTTTTGAGCTCCTACGAGCAGTACTTC	CASRFLSSYEQYF
-	TRBV19	TRBJ2-2	-	TGTGCCAGTAGTGAGGAGGAGAGCGCCGGGGAGCTGTTTTTT	CASSEEESAGELFF
-	TRBV6-5	TRBJ1-1	few	TGTGCCAGCAGTTACCTTCGTTCCGGTTACACTGAAGCTTTCTTT	CASSYLRSGYTEAFF
-	TRBV7-2	TRBJ2-5	few	TGTGCCAGCAGCTTAGTTGGAACCTTATACTTC	CASSLVGTLYF
-	TRBV19	TRBJ1-5	-	TGTGCCAGTAGTACCCAGCCTAACAATCAGCCCCAGCATTTT	CASSTQPNNQPQHF
-	TRBV7-2	TRBJ2-3	many	TGTGCCAGCAGTTACCAGGAGGGCCTCGCAGATACGCAGTATTTT	CASSYQEGLADTQYF
-	TRBV2	TRBJ1-1	few	TGTGCCAGCACCAGGGAGATGAACACTGAAGCTTTCTTT	CASTREMNTEAFF
-	TRBV10-3	TRBJ2-3	few	TGTGCCATCAGTGGCCGTATAGAGGGCGGTAGCACAGATACGCAGTATTTT	CAISGRIEGGSTDTQYF
-	TRBV7-2	TRBJ1-1	many	TGTGCCAGCAGCTTGCGGGCGGGGGACACTGAAGCTTTCTTT	CASSLRAGDTEAFF
TRBD1	TRBV6-1	TRBJ2-7	many	TGTGCCAGCAGTTATCAGGGGGCTCTCTACGAGCAGTACTTC	CASSYQGALYEQYF
-	TRBV6-1	TRBJ2-7	many	TGTGCCAGCAGTGTTCCCTACGAGCAGTACTTC	CASSVPYEQYF
TRBD1	TRBV7-2	TRBJ2-3	few	TGTGCCAGCAGCCCAGGACAGGGGGCTTCCGCAGATACGCAGTATTTT	CASSPGQGASADTQYF
TRBD2	TRBV7-2	TRBJ2-1	many	TGTGCCAGCAGCCCCCCGGGACTAGCGGGAATGGGTGAGCAGTTCTTC	CASSPPGLAGMGEQFF
TRBD2	TRBV18	TRBJ2-1	-	TGTGCCAGCTCACCCCGGACTAGCGGGTCAAATGAGCAGTTCTTC	CASSPRTSGSNEQFF
-	TRBV12-3/TRBV12-4	TRBJ2-2	few	TGTGCCAGCAGTTTTTCCCGCTCGCTTAACACCGGGGAGCTGTTTTTT	CASSFSRSLNTGELFF
-	TRBV7-3	TRBJ2-5	few	TGTGCCAGCAGCTTAAGCCCCACAGGGAGTCCTCAAGAGACCCAGTACTTC	CASSLSPTGSPQETQYF
TRBD1	TRBV7-8	TRBJ1-5	many	TGTGCCAGCAGCTTAGGGACAGGGATTAGCAATCAGCCCCAGCATTTT	CASSLGTGISNQPQHF
TRBD2	TRBV5-6	TRBJ2-6	-	TGTGCCAGCAGCTTGGGACTAGCGGGCCCAACCTCTGGGGCCAACGTCCTGACTTTC	CASSLGLAGPTSGANVLTF
-	TRBV24-1	TRBJ1-2	-	TGTGCCACCAGTTCAAGGGAGAGGTATGGCTACACCTTC	CATSSRERYGYTF
TRBD1	TRBV24-1	TRBJ2-2	-	TGTGCCACCAGTGCAGACAGGGATACCACCGGGGAGCTGTTTTTT	CATSADRDTTGELFF
-	TRBV6-5	TRBJ2-3	few	TGTGCCAGCTCTGGAGGGCAAAACCTAATAGCAACTACAGATACGCAGTATTTT	CASSGGQNLIATTDTQYF
-	TRBV27	TRBJ1-1	few	TGTGCCAGCAGTACCCGAAATTCCGACAGAGACACTGAAGCTTTCTTT	CASSTRNSDRDTEAFF
-	TRBV6-2/TRBV6-3	TRBJ2-2	few	TGTGCCAGCAGTTACCAGGCACACACCGGGGAGCTGTTTTTT	CASSYQAHTGELFF
-	TRBV24-1	TRBJ1-1	-	TGTGCCACCAGTGATTCGTCAGGCTATGAAGCTTTCTTT	CATSDSSGYEAFF
-	TRBV7-2	TRBJ1-2	many	TGTGCCAGCAGCTCCCGACGGAACTATGGCTACACCTTC	CASSSRRNYGYTF
-	TRBV12-3/TRBV12-4	TRBJ1-2	-	TGTGCCAGCAGTCTTACCGGGACTACTAACTATGGCTACACCTTC	CASSLTGTTNYGYTF
-	TRBV7-2	TRBJ2-1	many	TGTGCCAGCAGCTTAGTCCTAAGAGAGCAGTTCTTC	CASSLVLREQFF
-	TRBV7-2	TRBJ1-2	many	TGTGCCAGCAGCTTACCAGGGGTTGGCTACACCTTC	CASSLPGVGYTF
TRBD1	TRBV14	TRBJ2-6	-	TGTGCCAGCAGCCAAAACCCGGGACAGATGGCCAACGTCCTGACTTTC	CASSQNPGQMANVLTF
-	TRBV11-2	TRBJ2-2	-	TGTGCCAGCAGCATGCAAAACACCGGGGAGCTGTTTTTT	CASSMQNTGELFF
TRBD2	TRBV7-2	TRBJ2-5	-	TGTGCCAGCAGGCCTGGGACTAGCAGGCAGACCCAGTACTTC	CASRPGTSRQTQYF
-	TRBV7-2	TRBJ2-5	many	TGTGCCAGCAGCTTAGCGCCAAAACAAGAGACCCAGTACTTC	CASSLAPKQETQYF
TRBD2	TRBV7-9	TRBJ2-1	many	TGTGCCAGCAGCCCCGCGGTTAGTAGCGGGAGGTTCAACGACAATGAGCAGTTCTTC	CASSPAVSSGRFNDNEQFF
TRBD2	TRBV14	TRBJ2-1	-	TGTGCCAGCAGCGGGGGGGTGGATGAGCAGTTCTTC	CASSGGVDEQFF
TRBD1	TRBV28	TRBJ1-5	-	TGTGCCAGCAGAAGCGGGGACAGGCGAAATCAGCCCCAGCATTTT	CASRSGDRRNQPQHF
-	TRBV6-2/TRBV6-3	TRBJ1-3	-	TGTGCCAGCACTCGCGGCCCCGCATTGGGAAACACCATATATTTT	CASTRGPALGNTIYF
TRBD2	TRBV10-3	TRBJ2-1	-	TGTGCCATCAGTGAGTCCACTAGCGGCCGCGGGGTCTTC	CAISESTSGRGVF
TRBD2	TRBV20-1	TRBJ2-7	-	TGCAGTGCTAGAGACAGAACCGGACTAGCGGCCTACGAGCAGTACTTC	CSARDRTGLAAYEQYF
TRBD1	TRBV12-3/TRBV12-4	TRBJ1-4	-	TGTGCCAGCAGTTTATCCGGGACAGGGTTTGAAAAACTGTTTTTT	CASSLSGTGFEKLFF
-	TRBV20-1	TRBJ2-2	-	TGCAGTGCTAGCCGTTCGGACGAGCTGTTTTTT	CSASRSDELFF
-	TRBV29-1	TRBJ1-1	-	TGCAGCGTTGAAGAAAAATTGGCCCGGACTGAAGCTTTCTTT	CSVEEKLARTEAFF
TRBD2	TRBV6-5	TRBJ2-1	-	TGTGCCAGCAGTTATGGGACTAGCGGGAAAAATGAGCAGTTCTTC	CASSYGTSGKNEQFF
-	TRBV4-2	TRBJ1-2	-	TGTGCCAGCAGCCGCGAACAGGGCGCTAACTATGGCTACACCTTC	CASSREQGANYGYTF
-	TRBV2	TRBJ1-3	few	TGTGCCAGCAGCCCCTCCGGGAGGTCTGGAAACACCATATATTTT	CASSPSGRSGNTIYF
TRBD2	TRBV19	TRBJ2-3	-	TGTGCCAGTAGTCCAAGGACTAGCGGGAGTTTGACAGATACGCAGTATTTT	CASSPRTSGSLTDTQYF
-	TRBV7-2	TRBJ2-5	many	TGTGCCAGCAGCTTGAACACAGGGCTGGAGACCCAGTACTTC	CASSLNTGLETQYF
-	TRBV5-8	TRBJ2-6	few	TGTGCCAGCAGCTTTGTGGGAGGCGCGGTTTTCTCTGGGGCCAACGTCCTGACTTTC	CASSFVGGAVFSGANVLTF
-	TRBV6-1	TRBJ1-5	-	TGTGCCAGTGCGGCAGGAGAATCAAGTCATAGCAATCAGCCCCAGCATTTT	CASAAGESSHSNQPQHF
TRBD2	TRBV7-2	TRBJ2-3	few	TGTGCCAGCAGCTTCGAAAGCGGGAGGTCACTGGGGGATACGCAGTATTTT	CASSFESGRSLGDTQYF
TRBD2	TRBV20-1	TRBJ2-1	few	TGCAGTGCTAGAGGGGTGGTATCTCGGCGGGAGGGCTCTGAGCAGTTCTTC	CSARGVVSRREGSEQFF
-	TRBV7-2	TRBJ2-7	-	TGTGCCAGCAGCCGCGGGACTTCCTCCTACGAGCAGTACTTC	CASSRGTSSYEQYF